The 30 T cell receptor beta chains presented below share a single source sample, sequenced in a study of T cells in tuberculosis. Assay: immunoSEQ multiplex PCR; the TCRdb copy retains only in-frame clones and omits some. The table shows some 31,000 clones, with roughly 86% occurring only once. Time point here: new active TB diagnosis, blood taken before or within 7 days of starting treatment. The sequences come from PBMCs, collected at tuberculosis diagnosis. These receptors were collected from an adult with tuberculosis.

The genes are TRBV6-1 and TRBJ1-5, with TRBD1 as a possible D gene (6 bases). V lost 4 bases and J lost 5, with 9 bases in between. The CDR3 extends over 13 amino acids. The germline V gene encodes CDR1 MNHNS and CDR2 SASEGT. CDR3 nucleotides: TGTGCCAGCAGTGGAGCAGGGGATCAGCCCCAGCATTTT. This sequence encodes CASSGAGDQPQHF.

V gene TRBV5-4 combines with J gene TRBJ2-7, with D perhaps matching TRBD1 (5 bases). In germline, CDR1 is SGHNT, CDR2 YYREEE (reference sequence). CDR3 length: 15 residues. With 0 bases removed from V and 2 bases from J, the gap between germline ends came to 12 bases. CDR3 sequence: CASSLGTTPAYEQYF. Written as DNA, the CDR3 is TGTGCCAGCAGCTTGGGGACAACCCCAGCCTACGAGCAGTACTTC. Complete variable domain (other parts from reference TRBV5-4 and TRBJ2-7): ETGVTQSPTHLIKTRGQQVTLRCSSQSGHNTVSWYQQALGQGPQFIFQYYREEENGRGNFPPRFSGLQFPNYSSELNVNALELDDSALYLCASSLGTTPAYEQYFGPGTRLTVT.

The CDR3 protein is CASTRGRNTEAFF. CDR3 DNA sequence: TGTGCCAGCACCCGGGGGAGGAACACTGAAGCTTTCTTT. The gene calls are TRBV2 and TRBJ1-1; possibly TRBD1 for D (5 bases). CDR1 is SNHLY and CDR2 is FYNNEI in the germline V gene. The CDR3 sequence is 13 residues long. V was shortened by 7 bases and J by 1 base, with 10 bases between the two germline ends. Based on the CDR3 plus reference TRBV2 and TRBJ1-1, the full variable domain is EPEVTQTPSHQVTQMGQEVILRCVPISNHLYFYWYRQILGQKVEFLVSFYNNEISEKSEIFDDQFSVERPDGSNFTLKIRSTKLEDSAMYFCASTRGRNTEAFFGQGTRLTVV.

Here the CDR3 reads CASSEPLFREQFF. The CDR3 DNA reads as TGTGCCAGCAGTGAACCCCTATTTCGTGAGCAGTTCTTC. The chain is built from TRBV25-1 and TRBJ2-1, with unresolved D. This CDR3 region has 13 residues. Looked up from germline, CDR1 is MGHDK and CDR2 is SYGVNS. Between the trimmed V and J ends, which lost 2 bases and 9 bases, there was a span of 11 bases.

The J gene is TRBJ2-7, the V gene TRBV25-1; 10 nucleotides agree with TRBD1. Germline V gives CDR1 MGHDK, CDR2 SYGVNS. The CDR3 runs 16 residues. Losses at the gene ends were 2 bases for V and 4 bases for J; bases not matched to a gene: 8. The CDR3: CASSESRQGAFYEQYF. DNA for the CDR3: TGTGCCAGCAGTGAAAGCAGACAGGGGGCGTTTTACGAGCAGTACTTC.

This rearrangement joins TRBV6-5 to TRBJ1-5, with 7 bases identical to TRBD1. This CDR3 is built from 15 residues. Germline V gives CDR1 MNHEY, CDR2 SVGAGI. Trimming took 6 bases from V and 4 from J; bases not matched to a gene: 9. The CDR3 here is CASSRGQPRNQPQHF. The CDR3 nucleotides are TGTGCCAGCAGCCGGGGACAGCCGAGAAATCAGCCCCAGCATTTT.

V gene TRBV28 combines with J gene TRBJ1-4, with D perhaps TRBD1 (6 bases). The V gene lost 5 bases and the J gene lost 0 bases, with 13 bases spanning the gap. This CDR3 is built from 16 residues. Germline-derived CDR1 and CDR2 are MDHEN and SYDVKM. The CDR3 is CASSPGAPATNEKLFF. The DNA for the CDR3 is TGTGCCAGCAGTCCAGGGGCCCCCGCAACTAATGAAAAACTGTTTTTT. The whole variable domain, filled in from reference TRBV28 and TRBJ1-4, reads DVKVTQSSRYLVKRTGEKVFLECVQDMDHENMFWYRQDPGLGLRLIYFSYDVKMKEKGDIPEGYSVSREKKERFSLILESASTNQTSMYLCASSPGAPATNEKLFFGSGTQLSVL.

V gene TRBV7-2 combines with J gene TRBJ2-1; 7 bases match TRBD1. Looked up from germline, CDR1 is SGHTA and CDR2 is FQGNSA. This CDR3 spans 15 amino acids. The V and J ends lost 3 bases and 2 bases, in that order; junction bases with no gene match: 4. CDR3 coding DNA: TGTGCCAGCAGCTTTACGGGGACAGCCTACAATGAGCAGTTCTTC. Translated, it gives CASSFTGTAYNEQFF.

The chain recombines TRBV6-6 with TRBJ1-3; 8 nucleotides match TRBD1. V lost 5 bases to trimming and J lost 0 bases; unmatched junction nucleotides: 0. The germline V gene has CDR1 MNHNY and CDR2 SVGAGI (reference sequence). CDR3 length: 14 residues. CDR3: CASSGTGSGNTIYF. The CDR3 DNA sequence: TGTGCCAGCAGTGGGACAGGCTCTGGAAACACCATATATTTT.

The chain combines TRBV29-1 with TRBJ1-4, with a weak D call TRBD1 (5 bases). The CDR3 spans 12 residues. CDR1 is SQVTM, CDR2 ANQGSEA, per germline. CDR3: CRGRGKREKLFF. The CDR3, as DNA: TGCAGGGGCCGGGGGAAGCGGGAAAAACTGTTTTTT.

This clone showed up just a few times. The chain combines TRBV4-1 with TRBJ2-2, with 10 bases fitting TRBD2. Germline CDR1 MGHRA, CDR2 YSYEKL. There are 17 residues in the CDR3. Trimming cost V 1 base and J 3 bases; bases outside gene matches: 5. This CDR3 reads CASSQALGLADTGELFF. DNA of the CDR3: TGCGCCAGCAGCCAAGCCCTCGGACTAGCGGACACCGGGGAGCTGTTTTTT.

V and J are TRBV11-2 and TRBJ1-4; D remains ambiguous. CDR1 is SGHAT and CDR2 is FQNNGV in the germline V gene. This CDR3 is built from 12 residues. Deletions cut 6 bases from V and 8 bases from J, with 10 bases between. CDR3 DNA sequence: TGTGCCAGCAGTCTAAGATTAGAAAAACTGTTTTTT. This codes for CASSLRLEKLFF.

This sequence joins TRBV5-4 and TRBJ2-5; 10 bases match TRBD1. The V gene end was trimmed by 4 bases and the J gene end by 2 bases; junction bases not matched to a gene: 8. Germline CDR1 reads SGHNT; CDR2 reads YYREEE (reference sequence). The CDR3 contains 16 residues. CDR3 in amino acids: CASSHDRGHRQETQYF. CDR3 nucleotide sequence: TGTGCCAGCAGCCATGACAGGGGGCACCGGCAAGAGACCCAGTACTTC.

The chain links TRBV11-2 to TRBJ1-1, with D possibly matching TRBD1 (5 bases). The germline V gene has CDR1 SGHAT and CDR2 FQNNGV. Trimming took 3 bases from V and 4 from J, leaving 6 bases between them. The CDR3 covers 12 residues. The DNA for the CDR3 is TGTGCCAGCAGCTTTAGGGGCACTGAAGCTTTCTTT. This gives the protein CASSFRGTEAFF.

This chain connects TRBV7-3 to TRBJ1-2, with 10 bases lining up with TRBD1. Trimming cost V 5 bases and J 1 base; bases outside gene matches: 7. Germline lookup yields CDR1 SGHTA and CDR2 FQGTGA. This CDR3 is 16 amino acids long. The CDR3 bases are TGTGCCAGCAGCCCCGACGGGACAGGGGTTAACTATGGCTACACCTTC. As protein: CASSPDGTGVNYGYTF. Drawing the rest from reference TRBV7-3 and TRBJ1-2, the complete variable domain is GAGVSQTPSNKVTEKGKYVELRCDPISGHTALYWYRQSLGQGPEFLIYFQGTGAADDSGLPNDRFFAVRPEGSVSTLKIQRTERGDSAVYLCASSPDGTGVNYGYTFGSGTRLTVV.

The V gene is TRBV6-6, the J gene TRBJ2-1; 8 nucleotides line up with TRBD2. Per the germline V gene, CDR1 is MNHNY and CDR2 is SVGAGI (reference sequence). This CDR3 spans 16 amino acids. J was trimmed by 8 bases and V by 2 bases; bases with no gene match: 11. CDR3 loop: CASSYGGGTSYDEQFF. As DNA, the CDR3 is TGTGCCAGCAGTTACGGGGGGGGGACTAGTTATGATGAGCAGTTCTTC.

This chain uses TRBV6-5 with TRBJ1-5; D perhaps matches TRBD1 (5 bases). The length of the CDR3 is 15 residues. Germline CDR1 and CDR2: MNHEY and SVGAGI. Trimming shortened V by 5 bases and J by 7 bases, and 18 bases separated the two germline ends. The CDR3 region is CASSPGGGRDQPQHF. CDR3 in DNA: TGTGCCAGCAGTCCCGGGGGGGGAAGGGACCAGCCCCAGCATTTT.

This clone was counted once. This chain links TRBV7-2 with TRBJ2-1, with 11 bases aligning to TRBD2. V trimming: 3 bases; J trimming: 4 bases; junction bases outside the gene matches: 5. Germline V gives CDR1 SGHTA, CDR2 FQGNSA. The CDR3 extends over 16 amino acids. CDR3 DNA sequence: TGTGCCAGCAGCTTCGGGACTAGCGGACCATACAATGAGCAGTTCTTC. This sequence encodes CASSFGTSGPYNEQFF.

The V gene is TRBV28, the J gene TRBJ2-5; 13 bases align to TRBD2. Looked up from germline, CDR1 is MDHEN and CDR2 is SYDVKM. The CDR3 runs 16 residues. Trimming removed 5 bases from V and 6 bases from J; junction bases left unmatched: 9. CDR3 nucleotides: TGTGCCAGCAGTGTCCAAGGGACTAGCGGGAAAAAGACCCAGTACTTC. Translating gives CASSVQGTSGKKTQYF.

The chain is built from TRBV9 and TRBJ2-1; 7 nucleotides agree with TRBD1. With V trimmed by 0 bases and J by 5 bases, 11 bases remained unmatched. CDR1 and CDR2 from the germline V gene are SGDLS and YYNGEE. This CDR3 region has 17 residues. The CDR3 DNA sequence: TGTGCCAGCAGCGTAGCCCTCGGGCAGGGGGTCCACAATGAGCAGTTCTTC. Its protein is CASSVALGQGVHNEQFF.

The chain links TRBV19 to TRBJ2-2, with D perhaps TRBD2 (6 bases). In germline, CDR1 is LNHDA, CDR2 SQIVND (reference sequence). Trimming stripped 1 base from V and 1 base from J, with 7 bases between. The length of the CDR3 is 15 residues. The DNA of the CDR3 is TGTGCCAGTAGTATAGCGGGGGTGAACACCGGGGAGCTGTTTTTT. Translating it yields CASSIAGVNTGELFF.

The V and J genes are TRBV30 and TRBJ2-1, with 13 bases lining up with TRBD2. Trimming cost V 2 bases and J 7 bases; bases outside gene matches: 11. Germline V gene lookup returns CDR1 GTSNPN and CDR2 SVGIG (reference sequence). The CDR3 is 17 amino acids. CDR3 nucleotide sequence: TGTGCCTGGAGTCGTGGACTAGCGGGAGTAGGGATGAATGAGCAGTTCTTC. Protein product: CAWSRGLAGVGMNEQFF.

The rearrangement links TRBV30 to TRBJ1-2; tentative D call: TRBD1 (6 bases). The germline gives CDR1 GTSNPN, CDR2 SVGIG (reference sequence). This CDR3 comprises 11 residues. Trimming removed 5 bases at V and 8 bases at J, with 12 bases between. DNA of the CDR3: TGTGCCTGGGTCAGGGGAGAAGGCTACACCTTC. The encoded protein is CAWVRGEGYTF.

This chain connects TRBV19 to TRBJ1-1; D remains unclear. CDR3 length equals 16 residues. Between the trimmed V and J ends, which lost 5 bases and 0 bases, there was a span of 16 bases. Germline V lookup: CDR1 LNHDA, CDR2 SQIVND (reference sequence). The CDR3 DNA reads TGTGCCAGTAGTCCCAGAAGAAGCAGGCTGAACACTGAAGCTTTCTTT. Translation: CASSPRRSRLNTEAFF. Full variable domain (missing parts from reference TRBV19 and TRBJ1-1): DGGITQSPKYLFRKEGQNVTLSCEQNLNHDAMYWYRQDPGQGLRLIYYSQIVNDFQKGDIAEGYSVSREKKESFPLTVTSAQKNPTAFYLCASSPRRSRLNTEAFFGQGTRLTVV.

The chain employs TRBV2 and TRBJ1-1; 7 nucleotides agree with TRBD1. V was pared by 8 bases and J by 5 bases, with 14 bases of the junction left unmatched. The CDR3 contains 15 residues. Germline-derived CDR1 and CDR2 are SNHLY and FYNNEI. The CDR3 sequence: CASRKRQGEVTEAFF. CDR3 nucleotide sequence: TGTGCCAGCCGTAAGCGGCAGGGGGAGGTAACTGAAGCTTTCTTT.

J is TRBJ2-5 and V is TRBV10-2, with 16 bases fitting TRBD2. This CDR3 is 15 amino acids long. Germline V gives CDR1 WSHSY, CDR2 SAAADI. V lost 6 bases, J lost 5 bases, and 3 bases stayed unmatched. The chain's CDR3 is CASSGTSGRGETQYF. The DNA for the CDR3 is TGCGCCAGCAGCGGGACTAGCGGGAGGGGTGAGACCCAGTACTTC.

The rearrangement joins TRBV5-1 to TRBJ2-7; 9 bases agree with TRBD2. This CDR3 has 15 residues. Germline V gene lookup returns CDR1 SGHRS and CDR2 YFSETQ. V lost 5 bases, J lost 2 bases, and 8 bases stayed unmatched. CDR3 sequence: CASSLSGGLTYEQYF. In DNA form, the CDR3 reads TGCGCCAGCAGTCTTAGCGGGGGCCTAACCTACGAGCAGTACTTC.

V is TRBV18 and J is TRBJ2-5; a possible D gene is TRBD2 (6 bases). The CDR3 covers 14 residues. Germline CDR1 KGHSH, CDR2 LQKENI. V was pared by 5 bases and J by 5 bases, with 15 bases between. In DNA form, the CDR3 reads TGTGCCAGCTCAGGCGGGGCCCAAGCGGAGACCCAGTACTTC. It specifies CASSGGAQAETQYF. Full variable domain (missing parts from reference TRBV18 and TRBJ2-5): NAGVMQNPRHLVRRRGQEARLRCSPMKGHSHVYWYRQLPEEGLKFMVYLQKENIIDESGMPKERFSAEFPKEGPSILRIQQVVRGDSAAYFCASSGGAQAETQYFGPGTRLLVL.

The chain joins TRBV27 to TRBJ1-5; the D is unclear. Trimming took off 8 bases at V and 0 bases at J, with 11 bases between the two ends. The germline gives CDR1 MNHEY, CDR2 SMNVEV (reference sequence). The CDR3 sequence is 14 residues long. The CDR3 is CASSLQSSNQPQHF. In nucleotides, the CDR3 is TGTGCCAGCTCTTTACAGAGTAGCAATCAGCCCCAGCATTTT.

The chain employs TRBV6-5 and TRBJ2-1, with TRBD2 identical over 8 bases. The CDR3 is 15 residues long. The trim removed 7 bases at V and 0 bases at J, leaving 5 bases unmatched. The germline V gene has CDR1 MNHEY and CDR2 SVGAGI. Written as DNA, the CDR3 is TGTGCCAGCATGGGCGGGGGGACCTCCTACAATGAGCAGTTCTTC. As protein: CASMGGGTSYNEQFF.